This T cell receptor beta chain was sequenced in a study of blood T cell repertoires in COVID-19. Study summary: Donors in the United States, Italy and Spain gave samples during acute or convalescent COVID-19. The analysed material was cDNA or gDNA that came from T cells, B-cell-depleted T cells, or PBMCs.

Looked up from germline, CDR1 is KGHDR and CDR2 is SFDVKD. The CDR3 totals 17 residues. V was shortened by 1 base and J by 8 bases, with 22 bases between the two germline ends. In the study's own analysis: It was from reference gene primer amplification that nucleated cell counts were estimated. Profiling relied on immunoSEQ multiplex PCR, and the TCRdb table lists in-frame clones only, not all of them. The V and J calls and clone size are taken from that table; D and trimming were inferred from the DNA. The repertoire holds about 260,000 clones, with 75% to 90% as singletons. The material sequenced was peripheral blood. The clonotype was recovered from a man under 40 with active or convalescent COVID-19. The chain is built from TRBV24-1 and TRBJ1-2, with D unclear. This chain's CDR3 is CATSDLWEAAHAGGYTF. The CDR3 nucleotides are TGTGCCACCAGTGATTTATGGGAGGCAGCCCACGCGGGGGGCTACACCTTC.